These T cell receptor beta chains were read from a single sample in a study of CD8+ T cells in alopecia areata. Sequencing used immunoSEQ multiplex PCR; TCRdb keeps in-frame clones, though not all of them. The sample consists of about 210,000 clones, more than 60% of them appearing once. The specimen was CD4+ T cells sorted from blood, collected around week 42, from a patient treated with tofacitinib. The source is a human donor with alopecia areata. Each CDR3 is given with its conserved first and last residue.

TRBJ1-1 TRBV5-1 CASSLSSGGANTEAFF
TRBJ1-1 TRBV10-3 CAISARTGEAFF
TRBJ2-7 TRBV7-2 CASSSPGLSYEQYF
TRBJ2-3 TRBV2 CASSELASTDTQYF
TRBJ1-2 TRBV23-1 CASSQDLGLGANYGYTF
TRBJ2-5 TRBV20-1 CSAYKETQYF
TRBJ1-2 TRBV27 CASSLSRGLDGYTF
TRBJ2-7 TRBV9 CASSVGRQRIISEQYF
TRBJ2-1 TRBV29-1 CSVEDGTRYNEQFF
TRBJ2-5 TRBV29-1 CSVDSGSGETQYF
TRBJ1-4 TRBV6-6 CASSSRNEKLFF
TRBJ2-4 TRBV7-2 CASSLDLAGGRIQYF
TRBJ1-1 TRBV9 CASSVKQLSNTEAFF
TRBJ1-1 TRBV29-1 CSFDRDSFSTEAFF
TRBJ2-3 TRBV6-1 CASSGLGQGAADTQYF
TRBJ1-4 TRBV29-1 CSVSAVLDEKLFF
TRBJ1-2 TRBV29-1 CSVHDSYGYTF
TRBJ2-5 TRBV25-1 CASSEYAVKTQYF
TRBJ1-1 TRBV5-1 CASRQEFVTEAFF
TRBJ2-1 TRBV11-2 CASSHETGVWQFF
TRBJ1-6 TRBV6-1 CASSELAVNNSPLHF
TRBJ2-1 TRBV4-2 CASGALGALHNEQFF
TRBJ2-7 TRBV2 CASSSNGGVTYEQYF
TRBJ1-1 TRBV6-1 CASRGRRNTEAFF
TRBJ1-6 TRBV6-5 CASSPTTDNSPLHF
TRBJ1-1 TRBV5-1 CASSSNQGNTEAFF
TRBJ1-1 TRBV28 CATLGQGGVSTEAFF
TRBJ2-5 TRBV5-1 CASINGELGTQYF
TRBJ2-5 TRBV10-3 CAIAIEETQYF
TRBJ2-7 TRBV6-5 CASSLGGQQYF
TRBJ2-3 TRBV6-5 CASGLVLAATDTQYF
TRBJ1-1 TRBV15 CATSRGGNTEAFF
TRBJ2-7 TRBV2 CATLLRQVASYEQYF
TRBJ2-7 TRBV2 CASLGQSGGQYF
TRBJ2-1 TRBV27 CASSRTRNNEQFF
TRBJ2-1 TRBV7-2 CASSGQDSYNEQFF
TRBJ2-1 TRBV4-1 CASSQDGLAVGNEQFF
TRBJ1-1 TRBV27 CASSSGRQGEAFF
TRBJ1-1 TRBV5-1 CASSLDLRDKAEAFF
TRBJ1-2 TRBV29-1 CSVEGHSNYGYTF
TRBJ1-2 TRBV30 CAWSTGYGYTF
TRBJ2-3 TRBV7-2 CASRDYTDTQYF